This TCR beta chain was captured in a study of blood T cell repertoires in COVID-19. Profiled with immunoSEQ multiplex PCR; TCRdb holds only in-frame clones, not every one. Seen here are about 140,000 clones, approximately 86% observed once, and the top ten hold approximately 8.2%. J lost 8 bases, V lost 1 base, and 3 bases had no gene match. CDR3 length: 14 amino acids. CDR1 is SGDLS, CDR2 YYNGEE, per germline. The clonotype originates from a woman aged 55-69 years with acute or convalescent COVID-19. The sequencing sample was made of peripheral blood. This chain links TRBV9 with TRBJ1-6, with TRBD1 identical over 7 bases. CDR3 loop: CASSVQGVDSPLHF. CDR3 sequence (DNA): TGTGCCAGCAGCGTACAGGGGGTGGATTCACCCCTCCACTTT. The entire variable domain, with the rest obtained from reference TRBV9 and TRBJ1-6, is as follows: DSGVTQTPKHLITATGQRVTLRCSPRSGDLSVYWYQQSLDQGLQFLIQYYNGEERAKGNILERFSAQQFPDLHSELNLSSLELGDSALYFCASSVQGVDSPLHFGNGTRLTVT.